Below, 2 T cell receptor beta chains from the same sample are listed, as sequenced in a study of cytomegalovirus exposure and HLA in healthy donors. The PCR contained 60 Vbeta and 13 Jbeta primers. The data were produced by immunoSEQ multiplex PCR, yet TCRdb's version contains in-frame clones alone and is incomplete. This repertoire includes about 72,000 clones. The sample consisted of PBMCs. The receptors here all came from a man aged 50 to 60 in good health and CMV-seropositive.

The genes are TRBV19 and TRBJ2-7; 8 nucleotides align to TRBD2. The V gene's germline CDR1 is LNHDA and CDR2 SQIVND (reference sequence). This CDR3 has 14 residues. The ends lost 4 bases at V and 5 bases at J; junction bases unmatched: 7. The CDR3 loop reads CASSSSGEHDEQYF. CDR3 nucleotides: TGTGCCAGTAGTAGTAGCGGGGAGCACGACGAGCAGTACTTC. Combining the CDR3 with reference TRBV19 and TRBJ2-7 gives the whole variable domain DGGITQSPKYLFRKEGQNVTLSCEQNLNHDAMYWYRQDPGQGLRLIYYSQIVNDFQKGDIAEGYSVSREKKESFPLTVTSAQKNPTAFYLCASSSSGEHDEQYFGPGTRLTVT.

CDR3 coding DNA: TGTGCCAGCAGCGGAAACAGGGTCTTTTATGGCTACACCTTC. Amino acids: CASSGNRVFYGYTF. V is TRBV5-8 and J is TRBJ1-2; TRBD1 is a possible D gene (6 bases). The germline gives CDR1 SGHTS, CDR2 YDEGEE. Deletions cut 4 bases from V and 5 bases from J, with 15 bases between. The CDR3 extends over 14 amino acids.